This record covers a single T cell receptor (beta chain). What it binds is unknown. TCRdb used MiXCR to reprocess the reads, holding one entry per CDR3 protein. The repertoire has under 70,000 distinct CDR3 sequences, around 34% of them found once; the top ten carry just under 70%. This CDR3 has 15 amino acids. Germline CDR1 is LGHNA and CDR2 is YNFKEQ. V was trimmed by 3 bases and J by 2 bases, leaving 12 bases between them. This entry comes from a study of T cell repertoires in cytomegalovirus infection. Sample: PBMCs, sequenced either directly or after in vitro stimulation (not recorded which). This TCR derives from a human donor in good health (CMV status not recorded). Some clones in this sample may be carry-over from other donors' samples. This chain joins TRBV4-2 and TRBJ2-3; TRBD1 is a possible D gene (6 bases). Here the CDR3 reads CASSQGRTDTDTQYF. The CDR3 DNA reads as TGTGCCAGCAGCCAGGGGCGGACAGACACAGATACGCAGTATTTT.